This TCR beta chain was documented in a study of cytomegalovirus exposure and HLA in healthy donors. General study findings and limits: Indistinguishability led to the exclusion of some V segments, TRBV6-2 and TRBV6-3 included. In a later analysis, TCR association rates varied by HLA locus: DRB1 most, HLA-C fewest.

This clone showed up just once. The target antigen is unknown. The study ran its PCR with 60 Vbeta and 13 Jbeta primers. Generated by immunoSEQ multiplex PCR, the TCRdb table keeps only in-frame clones and is missing some. The repertoire holds some 180,000 clones, with just over 75% as singletons. There are 17 residues in the CDR3. Germline CDR1 SGDLS, CDR2 YYNGEE. Germline trimming cut 0 bases from V and 4 bases from J; bases unmatched to any gene: 5. The chain combines TRBV9 with TRBJ1-3, with TRBD1 matching over 12 bases. This receptor was identified in a woman aged 55 to 70 in good health and CMV-seropositive. Sequencing was done on a sample of PBMCs. This chain's CDR3 is CASSVDGTGGFGNTIYF. The CDR3 DNA reads as TGTGCCAGCAGCGTAGATGGGACAGGGGGCTTCGGAAACACCATATATTTT.